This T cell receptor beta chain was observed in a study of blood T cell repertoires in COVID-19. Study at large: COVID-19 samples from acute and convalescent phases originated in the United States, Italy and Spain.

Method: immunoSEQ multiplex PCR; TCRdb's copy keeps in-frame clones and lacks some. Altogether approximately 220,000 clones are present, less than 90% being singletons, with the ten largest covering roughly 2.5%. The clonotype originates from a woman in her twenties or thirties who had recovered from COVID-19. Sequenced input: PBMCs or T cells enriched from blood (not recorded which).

CDR3 amino acids: CASSYGRGEGYTF. The CDR3 coding sequence is TGTGCCAGCAGTTACGGCAGGGGGGAAGGCTACACCTTC. V gene TRBV6-5 combines with J gene TRBJ1-2, with TRBD1 matching 7 bases. Germline-derived CDR1 and CDR2 are MNHEY and SVGAGI. The CDR3 length is 13 residues. J was trimmed by 8 bases and V by 2 bases; bases with no gene match: 5.